This entry lists 30 T cell receptor beta chains sequenced from one sample in a study of T cell changes during pregnancy in multiple sclerosis. The table came from immunoSEQ multiplex PCR; TCRdb's copy has only in-frame clones and leaves some out. The table records about 67,000 clones, approximately 93% of them present only once. The material was peripheral blood, obtained in the second trimester of pregnancy. These receptors all come from a female donor with multiple sclerosis, enrolled in a pregnancy study.

This clone was observed a handful of times. The J gene is TRBJ1-2, the V gene TRBV5-1; D unclear. The germline CDR1 and CDR2 sequences are SGHRS and YFSETQ. The V gene lost 0 bases and the J gene lost 8 bases, with 8 bases spanning the gap. The CDR3 consists of 12 residues. CDR3 sequence reads: CASSLEAGGYTF. CDR3 nucleotides: TGCGCCAGCAGCTTGGAAGCGGGCGGCTACACCTTC.

J is TRBJ2-7 and V is TRBV4-1; unclear D gene. V shed 0 bases and J shed 12 bases, with 12 bases lying between them. The CDR3 runs to 12 residues. CDR1 MGHRA and CDR2 YSYEKL come from the germline V gene. CDR3 nucleotide sequence: TGCGCCAGCAGCCAAGATCGCAGTGGTGTGTACTTC. Its protein is CASSQDRSGVYF.

This clone showed up just once. The chain employs TRBV7-9 and TRBJ2-2, with TRBD2 identical over 10 bases. After removal of 6 bases from V and 4 bases from J, the junction contained 11 bases not matched to a gene. This CDR3 contains 17 residues. CDR1 is SEHNR and CDR2 is FQNEAQ in the germline V gene (reference sequence). The CDR3 nucleotides read TGTGCCAGCAGTTCGTTAAAACTAGCGGGGAGCACCGGGGAGCTGTTTTTT. This sequence encodes CASSSLKLAGSTGELFF.

The chain combines TRBV7-3 with TRBJ2-1, with TRBD1 matching 7 bases. The CDR3 runs 17 residues. Germline assignment: CDR1 SGHTA and CDR2 FQGTGA. Germline trimming cut 2 bases from V and 0 bases from J; bases unmatched to any gene: 7. CDR3 DNA: TGTGCCAGCAGCTTACGGGACAGCATTAGCTCCTACAATGAGCAGTTCTTC. This codes for CASSLRDSISSYNEQFF.

The DNA for the CDR3 is TGTGCCAGCAGCCCAGGAATTACGAGCACTGAAGCTTTCTTT. Amino acids: CASSPGITSTEAFF. The chain combines TRBV9 with TRBJ1-1; no definite D call. Trimming pared 4 bases from V and 4 bases from J, leaving 14 bases between. This CDR3 is 14 amino acids long. The germline gives CDR1 SGDLS, CDR2 YYNGEE.

This clone was seen a single time. CDR3 sequence reads: CASSEARRGGGETQYF. The CDR3 DNA reads as TGTGCCAGCAGTGAAGCTAGGAGGGGAGGAGGGGAGACCCAGTACTTC. V and J are TRBV6-1 and TRBJ2-5; perhaps TRBD2 as D (6 bases). CDR3 length: 16 amino acids. CDR1 and CDR2 (germline): MNHNS, SASEGT. V gave up 0 bases and J gave up 5 bases, with 16 bases separating them.

The rearrangement uses TRBV6-6 and TRBJ1-6; 9 bases agree with TRBD1. This CDR3 is built from 15 residues. J gave up 9 bases and V 8 bases, and 11 bases lay outside the gene matches. The germline V gene has CDR1 MNHNY and CDR2 SVGAGI (reference sequence). CDR3 in amino acids: CASGTGMDYGSPLHF. DNA for the CDR3: TGTGCCAGCGGGACAGGGATGGACTACGGTTCACCCCTCCACTTT.

The CDR3 loop is CASSRSRGQGAGELFF. The DNA of the CDR3 is TGTGCCAGTAGTAGATCTAGAGGACAGGGGGCCGGGGAGCTGTTTTTT. The gene calls are TRBV19 and TRBJ2-2, with 10 bases matching TRBD1. Germline CDR1 reads LNHDA; CDR2 reads SQIVND (reference sequence). Unmatched junction bases numbered 8, after V lost 4 bases and J lost 6 bases. The CDR3 has 16 amino acids. The variable domain in full, completed from reference TRBV19 and TRBJ2-2, reads DGGITQSPKYLFRKEGQNVTLSCEQNLNHDAMYWYRQDPGQGLRLIYYSQIVNDFQKGDIAEGYSVSREKKESFPLTVTSAQKNPTAFYLCASSRSRGQGAGELFFGEGSRLTVL.

The CDR3 DNA reads TGCGCCAGCAGCGCACAGTCGGAAGCTTTCTTT. Amino acid sequence: CASSAQSEAFF. The V gene is TRBV5-1, the J gene TRBJ1-1; D gene uncertain. The CDR3 length is 11 residues. Germline CDR1 is SGHRS and CDR2 is YFSETQ. V was cut by 4 bases and J by 8 bases, with 9 bases left in between.

The chain couples TRBV7-2 to TRBJ2-5, with 12 bases aligning to TRBD1. From germline, CDR1 is SGHTA and CDR2 FQGNSA. The trim removed 1 base at V and 5 bases at J, leaving 5 bases unmatched. CDR3 size: 16 residues. CDR3 in amino acids: CASSLVGQGAEETQYF. CDR3 DNA sequence: TGTGCCAGCAGCTTAGTGGGACAGGGGGCTGAGGAGACCCAGTACTTC.

J is TRBJ2-1 and V is TRBV29-1, with 7 positions matching TRBD2. Unmatched junction bases numbered 10, after V lost 7 bases and J lost 4 bases. CDR3 length equals 14 residues. Germline V gives CDR1 SQVTM, CDR2 ANQGSEA. CDR3 sequence reads: CSGGRGVLYNEQFF. The CDR3 DNA reads TGCAGCGGGGGACGGGGGGTCCTTTACAATGAGCAGTTCTTC.

The chain is built from TRBV4-2 and TRBJ2-3, with 8 positions matching TRBD2. The CDR3 spans 17 residues. V trimming: 1 base; J trimming: 2 bases; junction bases outside the gene matches: 8. In germline, CDR1 is LGHNA, CDR2 YNFKEQ. CDR3 amino acids: CASSQVVRGGVTDTQYF. CDR3 nucleotide sequence: TGTGCCAGCAGCCAAGTCGTTCGGGGGGGGGTCACAGATACGCAGTATTTT.

The chain combines TRBV4-1 with TRBJ2-7, with 10 bases identical to TRBD1. The CDR3 spans 16 residues. V lost 2 bases and J lost 8; bases outside the gene matches: 12. In germline, CDR1 is MGHRA, CDR2 YSYEKL. The CDR3 here is CASSQPERTGGFKQYF. CDR3 coding DNA: TGCGCCAGCAGCCAACCCGAACGGACAGGGGGGTTTAAGCAGTACTTC.

The CDR3 is CAWSVQTGWKQPQHF. CDR3 DNA: TGTGCCTGGAGTGTACAGACAGGTTGGAAGCAGCCCCAGCATTTT. V usage is TRBV30 and J usage is TRBJ1-5, with D possibly being TRBD1 (6 bases). The V and J ends lost 0 bases and 7 bases respectively, with 16 bases between them. Germline loops: CDR1 GTSNPN, CDR2 SVGIG (reference sequence). The CDR3 consists of 15 residues.

The V gene is TRBV7-9, the J gene TRBJ1-2; D uncertain. Trimming stripped 2 bases from V and 6 bases from J, with 13 bases between. The CDR3 is made up of 14 amino acids. Per germline, CDR1 SEHNR and CDR2 FQNEAQ (reference sequence). This chain's CDR3 is CASSLLEWTNGYTF. The DNA for the CDR3 is TGTGCCAGCAGCTTATTGGAGTGGACTAATGGCTACACCTTC.

This clone was observed a handful of times. The chain uses TRBV7-2 and TRBJ1-5; D may be TRBD1 (5 bases). The CDR3 consists of 15 residues. Germline V gene data show CDR1 as SGHTA and CDR2 as FQGNSA. The V gene lost 0 bases and the J gene lost 6 bases, with 12 bases spanning the gap. The CDR3 here is CASSLAQGRGQPQHF. The CDR3 DNA is TGTGCCAGCAGCTTAGCGCAGGGAAGAGGTCAGCCCCAGCATTTT.

This chain connects TRBV5-6 to TRBJ1-2; tentatively, D is TRBD1 (5 bases). The CDR3 runs 14 residues. V lost 1 base, J lost 4 bases, and 11 bases lay in between. Germline loops: CDR1 SGHDT, CDR2 YYEEEE. CDR3: CASSLKGQTYGYTF. The CDR3 nucleotides read TGTGCCAGCAGCTTGAAGGGGCAGACCTATGGCTACACCTTC.

V is TRBV27 and J is TRBJ2-1, with 10 positions matching TRBD1. Germline V gene lookup returns CDR1 MNHEY and CDR2 SMNVEV (reference sequence). V lost 6 bases to trimming and J lost 7 bases; unmatched junction nucleotides: 9. The CDR3 covers 15 residues. CDR3 nucleotide sequence: TGTGCCAGCAGCTCCGGGACAGGGGCCCAGAATGAGCAGTTCTTC. Protein product: CASSSGTGAQNEQFF.

V gene TRBV7-9 combines with J gene TRBJ2-1, with 9 bases aligning to TRBD1. Trimming at V came to 6 bases and at J to 10 bases, leaving 7 bases not matched to a gene. Germline V gene lookup returns CDR1 SEHNR and CDR2 FQNEAQ (reference sequence). The CDR3 contains 13 residues. In nucleotides, the CDR3 is TGTGCCAGCAGTCCCGGGACAGGGTACGAGCAGTTCTTC. Translating gives CASSPGTGYEQFF.

The chain recombines TRBV4-1 with TRBJ2-7; 7 positions match TRBD2. V gave up 0 bases and J gave up 5 bases; unmatched junction bases: 10. CDR1 and CDR2 (germline): MGHRA, YSYEKL. The CDR3 is 16 residues long. The CDR3 sequence is CASSQDGGEGLHEQYF. For the CDR3, the DNA is TGCGCCAGCAGCCAAGATGGGGGGGAGGGCCTCCACGAGCAGTACTTC.

The CDR3, as DNA: TGTGCCTGGAGTCCCAGGGTTTTGTATGGCTACACCTTC. This codes for CAWSPRVLYGYTF. The chain is built from TRBV30 and TRBJ1-2, with D maybe TRBD1 (5 bases). V was shortened by 2 bases and J by 5 bases, with 12 bases between the two germline ends. Germline values: CDR1 GTSNPN, CDR2 SVGIG (reference sequence). This CDR3 comprises 13 residues.

In this sample, this clone turned up once. V usage is TRBV5-1 and J usage is TRBJ1-1, with D perhaps TRBD1 (6 bases). Germline V gene sequence: CDR1 SGHRS, CDR2 YFSETQ. Trimming shortened V by 2 bases and J by 3 bases, and 14 bases separated the two germline ends. This CDR3 contains 15 residues. CDR3 protein: CASSLQGVRDTEAFF. CDR3 DNA sequence: TGCGCCAGCAGCTTACAGGGTGTGAGAGACACTGAAGCTTTCTTT.

J is TRBJ2-6 and V is TRBV5-1; TRBD1 might be the D (6 bases). The ends were cut back, 3 bases at V and 4 bases at J, with 14 bases in the middle. Germline V CDR1 and CDR2: SGHRS, YFSETQ. This CDR3 spans 16 amino acids. CDR3 protein: CASSYLAGTGANVLTF. The CDR3 nucleotides are TGCGCCAGCAGCTACCTGGCAGGGACAGGGGCCAACGTCCTGACTTTC.

The chain carries TRBV29-1 and TRBJ1-1; D is unresolved. The CDR3 contains 13 residues. The germline V gene encodes CDR1 SQVTM and CDR2 ANQGSEA. Trimming left V 2 bases short and J 1 base short, with 8 bases between. The CDR3 nucleotides are TGCAGCGTTGAATTAACAGAGAACACTGAAGCTTTCTTT. Protein product: CSVELTENTEAFF. Filled out from reference TRBV29-1 and TRBJ1-1, the complete variable domain reads SAVISQKPSRDICQRGTSLTIQCQVDSQVTMMFWYRQQPGQSLTLIATANQGSEATYESGFVIDKFPISRPNLTFSTLTVSNMSPEDSSIYLCSVELTENTEAFFGQGTRLTVV.

The V call is TRBV6-1, the J call TRBJ1-4; weak D call: TRBD1 (5 bases). This CDR3 has 16 residues. Germline assignment: CDR1 MNHNS and CDR2 SASEGT. V was cut by 1 base and J by 3 bases, with 12 bases left in between. This CDR3 reads CASSEGIGAANEKLFF. CDR3 nucleotide sequence: TGTGCCAGCAGTGAAGGGATTGGGGCGGCTAATGAAAAACTGTTTTTT.

The chain combines TRBV6-1 with TRBJ1-5; no definite D call. The length of the CDR3 is 15 residues. Trimming shortened V by 3 bases and J by 7 bases, and 16 bases separated the two germline ends. The germline gives CDR1 MNHNS, CDR2 SASEGT. In DNA, the CDR3 is TGTGCCAGCAGTGATCGGGGTACGCAAGGGCAGCCCCAGCATTTT. Protein product: CASSDRGTQGQPQHF.

The V call is TRBV5-1, the J call TRBJ1-6; D remains unclear. The CDR3 consists of 13 residues. The V and J ends lost 0 bases and 9 bases respectively, with 7 bases between them. Germline assignment: CDR1 SGHRS and CDR2 YFSETQ. The DNA of the CDR3 is TGCGCCAGCAGCTTGGCCTCAGTTTCACCCCTCCACTTT. This codes for CASSLASVSPLHF. Full variable domain (remainder filled in from reference TRBV5-1 and TRBJ1-6): KAGVTQTPRYLIKTRGQQVTLSCSPISGHRSVSWYQQTPGQGLQFLFEYFSETQRNKGNFPGRFSGRQFSNSRSEMNVSTLELGDSALYLCASSLASVSPLHFGNGTRLTVT.

The chain is built from TRBV30 and TRBJ1-1; the D is unclear. CDR3 length: 12 residues. V was pared by 3 bases and J by 0 bases, with 5 bases between. Germline V CDR1 and CDR2: GTSNPN, SVGIG (reference sequence). The CDR3 loop is CAWSFVNTEAFF. For the CDR3, the DNA is TGTGCCTGGAGCTTTGTGAACACTGAAGCTTTCTTT.

This clone was recorded a few times. The chain has TRBV4-3 and TRBJ2-7, with a possible D match to TRBD2 (5 bases). The germline V gene encodes CDR1 LGHNA and CDR2 YSLEER. V was shortened by 0 bases and J by 3 bases, with 9 bases between the two germline ends. The CDR3 runs to 14 residues. The CDR3 coding sequence is TGCGCCAGCAGCCAAGATGGAACTAGCTACGAGCAGTACTTC. Residues: CASSQDGTSYEQYF.

The rearrangement uses TRBV5-1 and TRBJ2-1, with 10 bases identical to TRBD2. The CDR3 loop spans 15 amino acids. The V and J ends lost 0 bases and 5 bases, in that order; junction bases with no gene match: 2. Looked up from germline, CDR1 is SGHRS and CDR2 is YFSETQ. As DNA, the CDR3 is TGCGCCAGCAGCTTGGTTCTAGCGGGAGACAATGAGCAGTTCTTC. It translates to CASSLVLAGDNEQFF. Drawing the rest from reference TRBV5-1 and TRBJ2-1, the complete variable domain is KAGVTQTPRYLIKTRGQQVTLSCSPISGHRSVSWYQQTPGQGLQFLFEYFSETQRNKGNFPGRFSGRQFSNSRSEMNVSTLELGDSALYLCASSLVLAGDNEQFFGPGTRLTVL.